The T cell receptor beta chain under discussion was sequenced for a study of blood T cell repertoires in COVID-19 (dated by TCRdb to the early 2020s). The study in broad terms: Collaborator samples came from the United States, Italy and Spain and covered acute and convalescent phases of COVID-19. The samples were drawn from two sources: the first 160 participants of the ongoing ImmuneRACE study, and 1,000 to 1,500 subjects contributed by 6 global collaborators. Where HLA class I and class II types were available, the types were taken from metadata supplied by the sample provider, not from assay-based typing. The repertoires were released in a freely available public database intended as a resource for research on the immune response to SARS-CoV-2. Subjects who had been exposed to COVID-19, were actively infected with it, or had recovered from it provided the deeply sampled blood TCRbeta repertoires that made up the dataset. A de-identified subject ID, COVID-19 status, age in years and sex were almost always included in the sample metadata. The prospective study material was composed of cDNA or gDNA derived from T cells, B-cell-depleted T cells, or PBMCs. The research as a whole found: How much clinical and demographic metadata was included differed by source and by participant, and the metadata was provided uncurated.

From the germline V gene (reference sequence), CDR1 is MNHNY and CDR2 is SVGAGI. For this chain, trimming is 6 bases at the V end and 6 bases at the J end, and the number of junction bases without a gene match is 10. The CDR3, cysteine through phenylalanine, is 16 amino acids long. CDR3 DNA only is kept here, 48 bases in frame from base 1. A second Seattle source provided samples from volunteer blood donors who had recovered from COVID-19. Whole blood was collected in K2EDTA tubes by collaborating institutions according to the institutions' own protocols. For TCRbeta analysis, collaborator samples were shipped as frozen whole blood, as isolated PBMCs, or as DNA extracted from either sample type. The immunoSEQ Assay, a bias-controlled multiplex PCR, was used to amplify TCRbeta CDR3 regions from genomic DNA. Regarding the original processing steps: The number of nucleated cells in each sample was estimated by amplification of reference gene primers within the assay. To quantify the absolute abundance of each unique TCRbeta CDR3 rearrangement, sequence reads were collapsed and filtered. Productive Simpson clonality was computed per sample as the square root of Simpson's diversity index over productive rearrangements. Not all clones reach the TCRdb copy of this immuneACCESS table, which keeps in-frame sequences only. Checked studies attribute under half of the gap to unresolved V genes and leave the rest unexplained. The DNA was the basis for D and trimming; V, J and clone size are from that table. This sample has 250,000 or so clones in its table, and roughly 84% of those were observed once. 1.5% of the sample is held by the ten biggest clonotypes.

This clone was recorded once. The specificity of this receptor is unknown. No base quality values were provided; no much bigger clone lies one nucleotide off. The V gene is TRBV6-6 and the J gene is TRBJ2-2; the central 10 bases match TRBD1. Sample: peripheral blood. This receptor was obtained from a woman aged 40 to 55 who had recovered from COVID-19. The sequence in DNA is TGTGCCAGCAGACCGGGGACAGGGGCTTTGGCCGGGGAGCTGTTTTTT. This translates into CASRPGTGALAGELFF.